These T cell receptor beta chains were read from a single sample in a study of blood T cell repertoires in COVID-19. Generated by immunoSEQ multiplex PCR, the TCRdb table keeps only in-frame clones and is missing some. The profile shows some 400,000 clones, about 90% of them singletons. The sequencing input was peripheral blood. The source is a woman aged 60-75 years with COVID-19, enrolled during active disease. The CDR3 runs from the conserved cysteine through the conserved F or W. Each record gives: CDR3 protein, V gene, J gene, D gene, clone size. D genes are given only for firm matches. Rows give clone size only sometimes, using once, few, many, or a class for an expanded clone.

cdr3_aa: CASSLQGAEGYTF; v_call: TRBV6-5; j_call: TRBJ1-2; d_call: TRBD1; clone_size: -
cdr3_aa: CAISESGLEGQPQHF; v_call: TRBV10-3; j_call: TRBJ1-5; d_call: -; clone_size: -
cdr3_aa: CASSHVAGTGGRETQYF; v_call: TRBV3-1/TRBV3-2; j_call: TRBJ2-5; d_call: TRBD1; clone_size: -
cdr3_aa: CASSYTRGNEQFF; v_call: TRBV6-5; j_call: TRBJ2-1; d_call: -; clone_size: -
cdr3_aa: CASTSPGGANEKLFF; v_call: TRBV28; j_call: TRBJ1-4; d_call: -; clone_size: -
cdr3_aa: CASRATVGRGWDTGELFF; v_call: TRBV12-2; j_call: TRBJ2-2; d_call: -; clone_size: -
cdr3_aa: CASSEIEQRYLPDTQYF; v_call: TRBV6-1; j_call: TRBJ2-3; d_call: -; clone_size: -
cdr3_aa: CASSWGQGAIGTEAFF; v_call: TRBV7-8; j_call: TRBJ1-1; d_call: TRBD1; clone_size: -
cdr3_aa: CATLLGGIWTEAFF; v_call: TRBV7-2; j_call: TRBJ1-1; d_call: -; clone_size: -
cdr3_aa: CASSKRPQHF; v_call: TRBV28; j_call: TRBJ1-5; d_call: -; clone_size: -
cdr3_aa: CASSLQTGGTYGYTF; v_call: TRBV4-1; j_call: TRBJ1-2; d_call: TRBD1; clone_size: -
cdr3_aa: CASSPLTRTHNSPLHF; v_call: TRBV27; j_call: TRBJ1-6; d_call: -; clone_size: -
cdr3_aa: CASSLIAGTDTQYF; v_call: TRBV5-6; j_call: TRBJ2-3; d_call: -; clone_size: -
cdr3_aa: CAISETGTGYGYTF; v_call: TRBV10-3; j_call: TRBJ1-2; d_call: TRBD1; clone_size: -
cdr3_aa: CASSLSGQGHNSPLHF; v_call: TRBV7-3; j_call: TRBJ1-6; d_call: TRBD1; clone_size: -
cdr3_aa: CASSSSGGRTDTQYF; v_call: TRBV7-3; j_call: TRBJ2-3; d_call: TRBD2; clone_size: -
cdr3_aa: CASSSQGHNYGYTF; v_call: TRBV7-8; j_call: TRBJ1-2; d_call: -; clone_size: once
cdr3_aa: CASSVTGTGGNQPQHF; v_call: TRBV5-6; j_call: TRBJ1-5; d_call: TRBD1; clone_size: -
cdr3_aa: CASGRGGGDEQFF; v_call: TRBV12-5; j_call: TRBJ2-1; d_call: -; clone_size: -
cdr3_aa: CASSLGLAGGRREQFF; v_call: TRBV11-2; j_call: TRBJ2-1; d_call: TRBD2; clone_size: -
cdr3_aa: CASSGTGGKKDTEAFF; v_call: TRBV9; j_call: TRBJ1-1; d_call: TRBD1; clone_size: once
cdr3_aa: CASSLDGRRAEKLFF; v_call: TRBV5-4; j_call: TRBJ1-4; d_call: -; clone_size: few
cdr3_aa: CASSRTTGDYNSPLHF; v_call: TRBV5-8; j_call: TRBJ1-6; d_call: TRBD1; clone_size: once
cdr3_aa: CASKGGRGDYEQYF; v_call: TRBV11-2; j_call: TRBJ2-7; d_call: -; clone_size: once
cdr3_aa: CASSSTGADTQYF; v_call: TRBV18; j_call: TRBJ2-3; d_call: TRBD1; clone_size: -
cdr3_aa: CASSDEDRMNTEAFF; v_call: TRBV9; j_call: TRBJ1-1; d_call: -; clone_size: -
cdr3_aa: CASSQPYETDTQYF; v_call: TRBV7-9; j_call: TRBJ2-3; d_call: -; clone_size: -
cdr3_aa: CASRRTGPQETQYF; v_call: TRBV2; j_call: TRBJ2-5; d_call: TRBD1; clone_size: -
cdr3_aa: CASQRGLIQETQYF; v_call: TRBV21-1; j_call: TRBJ2-5; d_call: -; clone_size: -
cdr3_aa: CASERTGYNEQFF; v_call: TRBV19; j_call: TRBJ2-1; d_call: TRBD1; clone_size: -
cdr3_aa: CASSRTGGMVREQYF; v_call: TRBV28; j_call: TRBJ2-7; d_call: TRBD1; clone_size: -
cdr3_aa: CASSQVLGARGNSPLHF; v_call: TRBV4-2; j_call: TRBJ1-6; d_call: -; clone_size: -
cdr3_aa: CASRMQGSQYF; v_call: TRBV2; j_call: TRBJ2-5; d_call: -; clone_size: -
cdr3_aa: CASTSVSVNNSPLHF; v_call: TRBV12-5; j_call: TRBJ1-6; d_call: -; clone_size: -
cdr3_aa: CASRGTFSSETQYF; v_call: TRBV6-5; j_call: TRBJ2-5; d_call: -; clone_size: -
cdr3_aa: CASSSLGYAAGEIHPYEQYF; v_call: TRBV28; j_call: TRBJ2-7; d_call: TRBD2; clone_size: -
cdr3_aa: CASSQDLMGPYSNQPQHF; v_call: TRBV4-2; j_call: TRBJ1-5; d_call: -; clone_size: -
cdr3_aa: CASSISPPQGAGQPQHF; v_call: TRBV19; j_call: TRBJ1-5; d_call: TRBD1; clone_size: -
cdr3_aa: CASSPTPDFSTDTQYF; v_call: TRBV5-4; j_call: TRBJ2-3; d_call: -; clone_size: -
cdr3_aa: CASRGENTEAFF; v_call: TRBV9; j_call: TRBJ1-1; d_call: -; clone_size: once
cdr3_aa: CASRQGKEAFF; v_call: TRBV3-1/TRBV3-2; j_call: TRBJ1-1; d_call: -; clone_size: -
cdr3_aa: CASSLYGQAGTEAFF; v_call: TRBV7-8; j_call: TRBJ1-1; d_call: -; clone_size: -
cdr3_aa: CASSPDRVNSPLHF; v_call: TRBV7-9; j_call: TRBJ1-6; d_call: -; clone_size: -
cdr3_aa: CASSVASGNTIYF; v_call: TRBV9; j_call: TRBJ1-3; d_call: -; clone_size: -
cdr3_aa: CASSQLRTSGGDYNEQFF; v_call: TRBV4-2; j_call: TRBJ2-1; d_call: TRBD2; clone_size: once